Below, 10 T cell receptor beta chains from the same sample are listed, as sequenced in a study of blood T cell repertoires in COVID-19 (dated by TCRdb to the early 2020s). Library construction relied on the immunoSEQ multiplex PCR assay. The immuneACCESS repertoire file appears here via TCRdb, limited to in-frame rearrangements. These files lack a portion of the clones; in checked studies, under half of the deficit traces to unresolved V genes, and the cause of the others is not known. The sample data list some 300,000 clones, and less than 90% of these were observed just once. In total, the top ten clones hold approximately 0.93% of the sample. Specimen: PBMCs or T cells enriched from blood (not recorded which). These receptors originate from a woman aged 25-40 years who had recovered from COVID-19.

This chain links TRBV3-1 (or the pseudogene TRBV3-2) with TRBJ2-1; TRBD1 matches 7 bases. The CDR3 is 14 amino acids. The V segment lost 3 bases and the J segment 6 bases; nucleotides outside the gene matches: 5. The germline gives CDR1 LGHDT, CDR2 YNNKEL (reference sequence). In nucleotides, the CDR3 is TGTGCCAGCAGCCACCGGGACAGTGCCAATGAGCAGTTCTTC. Its protein product is CASSHRDSANEQFF.

This clone was found a few times. V is TRBV12-3 or TRBV12-4 and J is TRBJ1-2; maybe TRBD1 (6 bases). The CDR3 sequence is 12 residues long. The ends were cut back, 5 bases at V and 8 bases at J, with 12 bases in the middle. The CDR3 spells CASSPAGGGYTF. CDR3 coding DNA: TGTGCCAGCAGTCCCGCGGGGGGCGGCTACACCTTC.

The chain is built from TRBV6-6 and TRBJ2-7, with 8 bases matching TRBD2. This CDR3 has 11 residues. Per the germline V gene, CDR1 is MNHNY and CDR2 is SVGAGI (reference sequence). Losses at the gene ends were 5 bases for V and 10 bases for J; bases not matched to a gene: 4. CDR3 region: CASSPGGEQYF. The CDR3 DNA reads TGTGCCAGCAGTCCCGGGGGGGAACAGTACTTC.

The V call is TRBV2, the J call TRBJ2-1, with D perhaps TRBD2 (5 bases). V lost 5 bases and J 2 bases, leaving 13 bases between the germline ends. Germline CDR1 SNHLY, CDR2 FYNNEI. There are 15 residues in the CDR3. CDR3 coding DNA: TGTGCCAGCAGTTTCCCCCGGGAAACCTACAATGAGCAGTTCTTC. Protein product: CASSFPRETYNEQFF.

The gene calls are TRBV4-1 and TRBJ1-5; the D is unclear. The CDR3 sequence is 15 residues long. The V gene's germline CDR1 is MGHRA and CDR2 YSYEKL. The V and J ends lost 4 bases and 0 bases respectively, with 10 bases between them. The CDR3 DNA is TGCGCCAGCAGCCGCGAGATTAGTAGCAATCAGCCCCAGCATTTT. It yields the protein CASSREISSNQPQHF.

This clone was observed a handful of times. This chain joins TRBV13 and TRBJ1-4; 10 bases align to TRBD1. CDR3 length equals 17 residues. J gave up 5 bases and V 4 bases, and 10 bases lay outside the gene matches. CDR1 and CDR2 (germline): PRHDT, FYEKMQ (reference sequence). The CDR3: CASSSRRQGAINEKLFF. DNA for the CDR3: TGTGCCAGCAGCTCACGAAGACAGGGGGCCATCAATGAAAAACTGTTTTTT. Together with reference TRBV13 and TRBJ1-4, the CDR3 gives the full variable domain: AAGVIQSPRHLIKEKRETATLKCYPIPRHDTVYWYQQGPGQDPQFLISFYEKMQSDKGSIPDRFSAQQFSDYHSELNMSSLELGDSALYFCASSSRRQGAINEKLFFGSGTQLSVL.

The V gene is TRBV7-8, the J gene TRBJ2-5, with D perhaps TRBD2 (7 bases). Germline CDR1 is SGHVS and CDR2 is FQNEAQ. Trimming took 6 bases from V and 5 from J, leaving 19 bases between them. CDR3 size: 15 residues. CDR3 nucleotide sequence: TGTGCCAGCAGGGGAAGGCGGGGGCCACGGGAGACCCAGTACTTC. Protein sequence: CASRGRRGPRETQYF.

This clone was seen only once. The chain uses TRBV5-4 and TRBJ2-3; D is uncertain. V was cut by 4 bases and J by 0 bases, with 12 bases left in between. Germline-derived CDR1 and CDR2 are SGHNT and YYREEE (reference sequence). This CDR3 is 15 amino acids long. The DNA of the CDR3 is TGTGCCAGCAGCGTCACTCTTTCGAGCACAGATACGCAGTATTTT. Its translation is CASSVTLSSTDTQYF. The full variable domain, completed using reference TRBV5-4 and TRBJ2-3, is ETGVTQSPTHLIKTRGQQVTLRCSSQSGHNTVSWYQQALGQGPQFIFQYYREEENGRGNFPPRFSGLQFPNYSSELNVNALELDDSALYLCASSVTLSSTDTQYFGPGTRLTVL.

CDR3: CASSSDRMAYEQYF. The CDR3 coding sequence is TGTGCCAGCAGTTCGGACAGAATGGCCTACGAGCAGTACTTC. The chain has TRBV11-2 and TRBJ2-7, with D maybe TRBD1 (6 bases). V was shortened by 6 bases and J by 2 bases, with 14 bases between the two germline ends. The V gene's germline CDR1 is SGHAT and CDR2 FQNNGV. This CDR3 comprises 14 residues.

The chain uses TRBV2 and TRBJ2-7, with D maybe TRBD2 (6 bases). Germline lookup yields CDR1 SNHLY and CDR2 FYNNEI. Trimming shortened V by 6 bases and J by 3 bases, and 21 bases separated the two germline ends. The CDR3 length is 16 residues. The CDR3 here is CASSLGGAQRGYEQYF. The DNA of the CDR3 is TGTGCCAGCAGCCTCGGAGGGGCGCAGAGAGGCTACGAGCAGTACTTC.